The 25 T cell receptor beta chains reported below all come from one sample, sequenced in a study of blood T cell repertoires in COVID-19. Data came from immunoSEQ multiplex PCR; TCRdb stores just in-frame clones and leaves some out. The repertoire holds roughly 190,000 clones, with 76% as singletons. The sample consisted of PBMCs or T cells enriched from blood (not recorded which). The receptors were gathered from a woman between 50 and 59 years old with acute COVID-19.

The rearrangement joins TRBV25-1 to TRBJ2-1; maybe TRBD2 (7 bases). This CDR3 is built from 16 residues. Germline-derived CDR1 and CDR2 are MGHDK and SYGVNS. Trimming shortened V by 1 base and J by 5 bases, and 15 bases separated the two germline ends. The CDR3 DNA is TGTGCCAGCAGTGAATCGGTGGGGGGGCATAACAATGAGCAGTTCTTC. Translated: CASSESVGGHNNEQFF.

This clone turned up a few times. The chain has TRBV24-1 and TRBJ1-6; no definite D call. The V gene lost 9 bases and the J gene lost 0 bases, with 5 bases spanning the gap. CDR3 size: 13 residues. Germline V gene data show CDR1 as KGHDR and CDR2 as SFDVKD. CDR3 protein: CATRSSYNSPLHF. The CDR3 coding sequence is TGTGCCACCCGGAGCTCCTATAATTCACCCCTCCACTTT.

The rearrangement links TRBV7-2 to TRBJ1-1; D is undetermined. Trimming took 5 bases from V and 4 from J, leaving 14 bases between them. The CDR3 extends over 14 amino acids. Germline CDR1 reads SGHTA; CDR2 reads FQGNSA. The CDR3 coding sequence is TGTGCCAGCAGCCCATCGACTAAGGGCACTGAAGCTTTCTTT. It is translated as CASSPSTKGTEAFF.

The chain recombines TRBV7-9 with TRBJ1-4; 8 nucleotides align to TRBD1. From germline, CDR1 is SEHNR and CDR2 FQNEAQ (reference sequence). V gave up 5 bases and J gave up 8 bases; unmatched junction bases: 7. The CDR3 is made up of 14 amino acids. CDR3 sequence (DNA): TGTGCCAGCAGCCAAGGACAGGGTAAAGAAAAACTGTTTTTT. Amino acid sequence: CASSQGQGKEKLFF.

The chain employs TRBV30 and TRBJ1-2, with unresolved D. CDR1 and CDR2 from the germline V gene are GTSNPN and SVGIG (reference sequence). V lost 0 bases, J lost 13 bases, and 6 bases lay in between. CDR3 length: 9 residues. CDR3 region: CAWSVRCTF. DNA of the CDR3: TGTGCCTGGAGTGTACGGTGCACCTTC.

V is TRBV7-9 and J is TRBJ1-5; D is undetermined. The CDR3 is 12 residues long. Trimming removed 5 bases at V and 4 bases at J, with 6 bases between. Germline lookup yields CDR1 SEHNR and CDR2 FQNEAQ (reference sequence). The CDR3 DNA reads TGTGCCAGCAGCCGCGGGAATCAGCCCCAGCATTTT. This gives the protein CASSRGNQPQHF.

This chain links TRBV28 with TRBJ1-6; 8 nucleotides line up with TRBD1. The CDR3 is made up of 17 amino acids. The V gene's germline CDR1 is MDHEN and CDR2 SYDVKM. V trimming: 3 bases; J trimming: 3 bases; junction bases outside the gene matches: 7. CDR3 region: CASSLEDRAFYNSPLHF. The CDR3 DNA is TGTGCCAGCAGTTTGGAGGACAGGGCCTTCTATAATTCACCCCTCCACTTT. Full variable domain (rest looked up from reference TRBV28 and TRBJ1-6): DVKVTQSSRYLVKRTGEKVFLECVQDMDHENMFWYRQDPGLGLRLIYFSYDVKMKEKGDIPEGYSVSREKKERFSLILESASTNQTSMYLCASSLEDRAFYNSPLHFGNGTRLTVT.

The rearrangement joins TRBV7-8 to TRBJ1-6; 7 positions match TRBD1. The CDR3 totals 15 residues. The V and J ends lost 1 base and 10 bases, in that order; junction bases with no gene match: 7. Per the germline V gene, CDR1 is SGHVS and CDR2 is FQNEAQ. The CDR3 region has the DNA TGTGCCAGCAGCTTAGACCAGACAGGGACCTCACCCCTCCACTTT. This sequence encodes CASSLDQTGTSPLHF.

The J gene is TRBJ2-1, the V gene TRBV5-1; TRBD1 is a possible D gene (5 bases). V shed 1 base and J shed 3 bases, with 11 bases lying between them. The CDR3 runs 15 residues. Germline loops: CDR1 SGHRS, CDR2 YFSETQ. This chain's CDR3 is CASSLSGSDYNEQFF. The CDR3 DNA reads as TGCGCCAGCAGCTTGTCAGGGTCTGACTACAATGAGCAGTTCTTC.

J is TRBJ2-3 and V is TRBV6-5; 9 nucleotides line up with TRBD2. Germline CDR1 MNHEY, CDR2 SVGAGI. Trimming cost V 7 bases and J 4 bases; bases outside gene matches: 9. There are 15 residues in the CDR3. The CDR3 nucleotides read TGTGCCAGCACCGCGGGGTCTAGCGGGGCAGATACGCAGTATTTT. Protein sequence: CASTAGSSGADTQYF.

This sequence joins TRBV13 and TRBJ1-1; no reliable D call. The CDR3 loop spans 13 amino acids. V was pared by 1 base and J by 4 bases, with 7 bases between. Per the germline V gene, CDR1 is PRHDT and CDR2 is FYEKMQ (reference sequence). CDR3: CASSLASRTEAFF. As DNA, the CDR3 is TGTGCCAGCAGCTTAGCTTCCCGCACTGAAGCTTTCTTT.

The V and J genes are TRBV11-2 and TRBJ1-4; 7 nucleotides align to TRBD1. Germline CDR1 SGHAT, CDR2 FQNNGV. Unmatched junction bases numbered 4, after V lost 5 bases and J lost 4 bases. CDR3 size: 14 residues. The CDR3 DNA is TGTGCCAGCAGCCCGACAGGGATTAATGAAAAACTGTTTTTT. Its translation: CASSPTGINEKLFF.

CDR3 loop: CASSLGQGGNLNTEAFF. The CDR3 nucleotides read TGCGCCAGCAGCCTAGGACAGGGGGGAAACCTGAACACTGAAGCTTTCTTT. The V call is TRBV4-1, the J call TRBJ1-1, with TRBD1 identical over 10 bases. Germline values: CDR1 MGHRA, CDR2 YSYEKL. Trimming took 4 bases from V and 0 from J; bases not matched to a gene: 8. The CDR3 contains 17 residues.

Only a few counts were recorded for this clone. The chain combines TRBV5-5 with TRBJ1-4, with a weak D call TRBD1 (5 bases). Germline V gene lookup returns CDR1 SGHKS and CDR2 YYEKEE (reference sequence). V was pared by 4 bases and J by 14 bases, with 15 bases between. This CDR3 has 12 amino acids. CDR3 in amino acids: CASSLTGPQLFF. The CDR3, as DNA: TGTGCCAGCAGCCTCACAGGACCCCAGCTGTTTTTT.

The chain recombines TRBV6-5 with TRBJ2-6; D is possibly TRBD2 (5 bases). From germline, CDR1 is MNHEY and CDR2 SVGAGI. CDR3 length: 16 amino acids. V was cut by 4 bases and J by 0 bases, with 10 bases left in between. This chain's CDR3 is CASSFGDYSGANVLTF. The CDR3 coding sequence is TGTGCCAGCAGTTTCGGAGACTACTCTGGGGCCAACGTCCTGACTTTC.

On this clone itself: Other DNA sequences in the sample encode the same CDR3. V is TRBV6-1 and J is TRBJ2-7; possibly TRBD1 for D (6 bases). Germline CDR1 MNHNS, CDR2 SASEGT. The CDR3 has 14 amino acids. V gave up 3 bases and J gave up 4 bases, with 13 bases separating them. The chain's CDR3 is CASSEGAGPYEQYV. The CDR3 DNA reads as TGTGCCAGCAGTGAGGGGGCGGGCCCATACGAGCAGTACGTC.

V usage is TRBV19 and J usage is TRBJ1-3; D unclear. Germline V gene lookup returns CDR1 LNHDA and CDR2 SQIVND (reference sequence). V lost 6 bases and J 0 bases, leaving 6 bases between the germline ends. The CDR3 is made up of 13 amino acids. Here the CDR3 reads CASRAFSGNTIYF. The CDR3 region has the DNA TGTGCCAGTAGGGCCTTCTCTGGAAACACCATATATTTT. Using reference TRBV19 and TRBJ1-3 for the parts outside the CDR3, the full variable domain is DGGITQSPKYLFRKEGQNVTLSCEQNLNHDAMYWYRQDPGQGLRLIYYSQIVNDFQKGDIAEGYSVSREKKESFPLTVTSAQKNPTAFYLCASRAFSGNTIYFGEGSWLTVV.

The rearrangement links TRBV3-1 (or the pseudogene TRBV3-2) to TRBJ1-1; D perhaps matches TRBD1 (5 bases). In germline, CDR1 is LGHDT, CDR2 YNNKEL (reference sequence). CDR3 size: 13 residues. V lost 1 base, J lost 7 bases, and 10 bases lay in between. The DNA for the CDR3 is TGTGCCAGCAGCCAAGTAGGGGCCGATGAAGCTTTCTTT. Translated, it gives CASSQVGADEAFF.

This chain links TRBV2 with TRBJ1-1; a possible D gene is TRBD1 (6 bases). CDR1 is SNHLY, CDR2 FYNNEI, per germline. CDR3 length equals 16 residues. V was clipped by 3 bases and J by 1 base, with 15 bases between them. This CDR3 is CASSDLTGRGNTEAFF. CDR3 in DNA: TGTGCCAGCAGTGACTTGACAGGTAGGGGGAACACTGAAGCTTTCTTT.

The chain combines TRBV4-1 with TRBJ1-5; possibly TRBD1 for D (6 bases). CDR3 length equals 16 residues. V lost 0 bases and J 6 bases, leaving 15 bases between the germline ends. Per the germline V gene, CDR1 is MGHRA and CDR2 is YSYEKL. This CDR3 reads CASSQDGGGWSQPQHF. The CDR3 DNA is TGCGCCAGCAGCCAAGACGGGGGGGGCTGGAGTCAGCCCCAGCATTTT.

This chain uses TRBV29-1 with TRBJ1-2; TRBD1 is a possible D gene (6 bases). The CDR3 covers 12 residues. V lost 7 bases and J lost 8, with 17 bases in between. CDR1 is SQVTM and CDR2 is ANQGSEA in the germline V gene. The CDR3: CSGKQGLGGYTF. The CDR3 region has the DNA TGCAGCGGCAAACAGGGCCTTGGGGGCTACACCTTC.

V usage is TRBV24-1 and J usage is TRBJ2-3; the D gene is possibly TRBD1 (6 bases). The CDR3 has 14 residues. Per the germline V gene, CDR1 is KGHDR and CDR2 is SFDVKD. The V gene lost 11 bases and the J gene lost 2 bases, with 16 bases spanning the gap. The CDR3 is CASEWGPYTDTQYF. The CDR3 DNA is TGTGCCAGTGAGTGGGGGCCATACACAGATACGCAGTATTTT.

This clone has more than one count but fewer than ten. The chain couples TRBV14 to TRBJ2-2; TRBD2 aligns across 8 bases. This CDR3 spans 16 amino acids. J lost 3 bases, V lost 5 bases, and 8 bases had no gene match. CDR1 is SGHDN and CDR2 is FVKESK in the germline V gene. The CDR3 coding sequence is TGTGCCAGCAGCTCCTGGTCCGGGAGGGACACCGGGGAGCTGTTTTTT. Residues: CASSSWSGRDTGELFF.

The chain carries TRBV7-9 and TRBJ2-5; 9 nucleotides match TRBD1. The CDR3 totals 15 residues. Trimming cost V 4 bases and J 5 bases; bases outside gene matches: 8. CDR1 and CDR2 from the germline V gene are SEHNR and FQNEAQ (reference sequence). The CDR3, as DNA: TGTGCCAGCAGCTGGCTGTACAGGGGGCGGGAGACCCAGTACTTC. This encodes CASSWLYRGRETQYF.

The gene calls are TRBV6-2 or TRBV6-3 and TRBJ2-2; TRBD2 matches 12 bases. The V and J ends lost 4 bases and 5 bases, in that order; junction bases with no gene match: 8. CDR3 length equals 17 residues. The germline CDR1 and CDR2 sequences are MNHEY and SVGEGT. In DNA form, the CDR3 reads TGTGCCAGCAGTTCCCTAGCGGGGGGGCCGAGGACCGGGGAGCTGTTTTTT. Encoded protein: CASSSLAGGPRTGELFF.